The 3 T cell receptor beta chains reported below all come from one sample, sequenced in a study of CD8 T cells in ankylosing spondylitis. TCRdb reanalysed the 5' RACE reads using MiXCR and keeps one entry per CDR3 protein. This repertoire shows 200,000 to 250,000 distinct CDR3 sequences, over 9.5% found once; its top ten account for less than 3%. Sequenced sample: blood, either unsorted or a sorted T cell fraction (not recorded which). The receptors come from a male donor with ankylosing spondylitis or in good health (not recorded which).

The genes are TRBV7-9 and TRBJ1-2; D uncertain. Trimming shortened V by 5 bases and J by 8 bases, and 15 bases separated the two germline ends. Germline V lookup: CDR1 SEHNR, CDR2 FQNEAQ (reference sequence). This CDR3 region has 13 residues. The chain's CDR3 is CASSPGVGRGYTF. The DNA of the CDR3 is TGTGCCAGCAGCCCCGGAGTGGGGAGAGGCTACACCTTC. Looking up the rest from reference TRBV7-9 and TRBJ1-2 gives the full variable domain: DTGVSQNPRHKITKRGQNVTFRCDPISEHNRLYWYRQTLGQGPEFLTYFQNEAQLEKSRLLSDRFSAERPKGSFSTLEIQRTEQGDSAMYLCASSPGVGRGYTFGSGTRLTVV.

This clonotype showed up many times. The V and J genes are TRBV25-1 and TRBJ1-5; 8 bases line up with TRBD1. The CDR3 contains 14 residues. The J segment lost 5 bases and the V segment lost 4 bases, leaving 4 bases of the junction unmatched. CDR1 and CDR2 from the germline V gene are MGHDK and SYGVNS. Here the CDR3 reads CASSVGQGDQPQHF. In DNA form, the CDR3 reads TGTGCCAGCAGTGTCGGACAGGGCGATCAGCCCCAGCATTTT.

This clonotype showed up many times. The V and J genes are TRBV10-1 and TRBJ2-7; 7 nucleotides align to TRBD1. V gave up 2 bases and J gave up 5 bases; unmatched junction bases: 3. The CDR3 totals 13 residues. The germline gives CDR1 WNHNN, CDR2 SYGVQD (reference sequence). CDR3 nucleotide sequence: TGCGCCAGCAGTGAGGGGACAGTCCACGAGCAGTACTTC. Translating gives CASSEGTVHEQYF.